The clone carrying this T cell receptor beta chain was picked up one time. Its antigen is undetermined. Germline V gives CDR1 ENHRY, CDR2 SYGVKD. V shed 2 bases and J 4 bases; nucleotides not matched to a gene: 8. This CDR3 has 17 amino acids. This record comes from a study of T cell responses to AZD1222 COVID-19 vaccine. Points from the study as a whole: As reported, nearly half of all spike-specific TCRs target variant regions that are unmutated.

Here immunoSEQ multiplex PCR was the method, and the copy in TCRdb shows in-frame clones only, minus some. The data contain approximately 80,000 clones, about 90% of them singletons. The chain links TRBV10-3 to TRBJ2-3, with 11 bases aligning to TRBD2. Sequencing used peripheral blood, obtained on day 0 of AZD1222 vaccination. The sequence was obtained from an adult in good health. The DNA of the CDR3 is TGTGCCATCAGTGAGACATCGGGACTAGCGGCGTCAGATACGCAGTATTTT. Its translation is CAISETSGLAASDTQYF.